The entry below gives a single T cell receptor beta chain sequence along with its context. What it binds is unknown. The time point denotes: after dendritic cell vaccination, including at tumor progression/relapse. This entry is derived from a study of glioma-infiltrating T cells after dendritic cell vaccination. Data came from immunoSEQ multiplex PCR; TCRdb stores just in-frame clones and leaves some out. The sample has more than 95,000 clones, 80% seen once. General study results and limits: TCR clonality showed no direct relationship with survival.

The sample was blood, taken after dendritic cell vaccination. The TCR originated in a human donor with glioblastoma.

The CDR3, as DNA: TGTGCCAGCAGCACCAACAGGGGGATCAATGAAAAACTGTTTTTT. Translated, it gives CASSTNRGINEKLFF. J is TRBJ1-4 and V is TRBV5-4; 8 bases agree with TRBD1. The V gene's germline CDR1 is SGHNT and CDR2 YYREEE (reference sequence). The V and J ends lost 4 bases and 5 bases, in that order; junction bases with no gene match: 7. The CDR3 loop spans 15 amino acids.